A selection of T cell receptor beta chains follows, all from one sample in a study of regulatory T cells in long-lasting Graves disease. TCRdb reanalysed the multiplex PCR reads using MiXCR and keeps one entry per CDR3 protein. This table has 600,000 to 850,000 distinct CDR3 sequences, around 32% appearing once. The specimen was peripheral blood mononuclear cells (PBMCs), collected when the disease was refractory, from a patient treated with antithyroid drugs. The receptors originated from a female donor with Graves disease. The CDR3 runs from the conserved cysteine through the conserved F or W. D genes are given only for firm matches. Clone size is shown for a subset of rows, as once, few, many or a class of expanded clone.

V gene,D gene,clone size,J gene,CDR3 DNA,CDR3 protein
TRBV12-3/TRBV12-4,TRBD1,-,TRBJ2-7,TGTGCCAGCAGTTTAAACAGGGGCTCCTACGAGCAGTACTTC,CASSLNRGSYEQYF
TRBV6-5,-,-,TRBJ2-5,TGTGCCAGCAGTTCGATTAGGGGGACCCAGTACTTC,CASSSIRGTQYF
TRBV12-3/TRBV12-4,TRBD1,few,TRBJ1-4,TGTGCCAGCAGTTGGACAGGGTTTGAAAAACTGTTCTTT,CASSWTGFEKLFF
TRBV29-1,TRBD2,few,TRBJ2-7,TGCAGCGTTGAAGGAGCGGGGTCCGAGCAGTACTTC,CSVEGAGSEQYF
TRBV20-1,-,-,TRBJ1-5,TGCAGTGCTAGTACAGGAGGGAGCAATCAGCCCCAGCATTTT,CSASTGGSNQPQHF
TRBV6-2/TRBV6-3,-,-,TRBJ1-1,TGTGCCAGCAGTTACTCACCTGGGCTTGAAGCTTTCTTT,CASSYSPGLEAFF
TRBV6-1,TRBD1,many,TRBJ1-5,TGTGCCAGCAGCACCAGGAGTACAGGGGTTTATAGCAATCAGCCCCAGCATTTT,CASSTRSTGVYSNQPQHF
TRBV12-5,-,few,TRBJ1-5,TGTGCTAGTGGTTTGTCACTCAATCAGCCCCAGCATTTT,CASGLSLNQPQHF
TRBV7-3,-,-,TRBJ1-1,TGTGCCGGCAGCTTAATGCAGACCACTGAAGCTTTCTTT,CAGSLMQTTEAFF
TRBV11-2,TRBD1,few,TRBJ1-6,TGTGCCAGCAGCCCCCGGACAGGGTATAATTCACCCCTCCACTTT,CASSPRTGYNSPLHF
TRBV6-1,-,few,TRBJ1-6,TGTGCCAGCAGACCAGAGGGCTATAATTCACCCCTCCACTTT,CASRPEGYNSPLHF
TRBV25-1,TRBD1,-,TRBJ1-2,TGTGCCAGCAGACTAACAGGGGGCCTCTATGGCTACACCTTC,CASRLTGGLYGYTF
TRBV11-2,-,many,TRBJ1-6,TGTGCCAGCAGCTTACTGAGAGGGAATTCACCCCTCCACTTT,CASSLLRGNSPLHF
TRBV2,-,-,TRBJ2-1,TGTGCCAGCAGCCAAGCTTTTGGTTATGAGCAGTTCTTC,CASSQAFGYEQFF
TRBV28,-,many,TRBJ1-5,TGTGCCAGCAGCAACTTGGGGTCATACCGGGTGCCCCAGCATTTT,CASSNLGSYRVPQHF
TRBV6-1,-,-,TRBJ1-5,TGTGCCAGCAGTGAATTGGGGGGTATAGGTCAGCCCCAGCATTTT,CASSELGGIGQPQHF
TRBV28,TRBD1,many,TRBJ1-2,TGTTCCGCCGCCGGGACAGGGTCGGACTATGGCTACACCTTC,CSAAGTGSDYGYTF
TRBV7-6,-,-,TRBJ1-2,TGTGCCAGCAGCCCCGACTTCTATGGCTACACCTTC,CASSPDFYGYTF
TRBV12-5,-,-,TRBJ2-7,TGTGCTAGTGGTTTGGGACTTGGGGACGAGCAGTACTTC,CASGLGLGDEQYF
TRBV12-5,-,-,TRBJ2-1,TGTGCTAGTGGTTCCTGGGACGTAGCTGTGTTCTTC,CASGSWDVAVFF
TRBV6-5,TRBD1,many,TRBJ1-2,TGTGCCAGCAGTTACTCCCGGGACAGCTATGGCTACACCTTC,CASSYSRDSYGYTF
TRBV14,-,-,TRBJ2-7,TGTGCCAGCAGCCATTTCTCTTCAGGGTGGCTCCGGGACTACGAGCAGTACTTC,CASSHFSSGWLRDYEQYF
TRBV19,TRBD2,once,TRBJ2-3,TGTGCCAGTAGTATGGGCCTAGCGGGAACAGATACGCAGTATTTT,CASSMGLAGTDTQYF
TRBV6-1,TRBD2,few,TRBJ2-7,TGTGCCAGCAGCGGACTAGCGGGAGATACAGAGCAGTACTTC,CASSGLAGDTEQYF
TRBV9,TRBD1,-,TRBJ2-5,TGTGCCAGCAGCGCTACGTTGACAGGGGCACAAGAGACCCAGTACTTC,CASSATLTGAQETQYF
TRBV5-6,-,-,TRBJ1-1,TGTGCCAGCAGCTTGTGGGGGGGCGGAACTGAAGCTTTCTTT,CASSLWGGGTEAFF
TRBV7-2,-,-,TRBJ1-2,TGTGCCAGCAGCCCCGGCCGTGCCAGTCCCTCGACGGGCTATGGCTACACCTTC,CASSPGRASPSTGYGYTF
TRBV7-3,-,few,TRBJ1-2,TGTGCCAGCAGCTTAGAGGTGGGAGCTAACTATGGCTACACCTTC,CASSLEVGANYGYTF
TRBV27,-,many,TRBJ1-2,TGTGCCAGCAGTTTATTGTCCGGGGCGGGCTATGGCTACACCTTC,CASSLLSGAGYGYTF
TRBV2,-,-,TRBJ2-7,TGTGCCAGCAGTAATGGGGGGGGGCGCGTTCACGAGCAGTACTTC,CASSNGGGRVHEQYF
TRBV27,TRBD1,-,TRBJ2-7,TGTGCCAGCAGTCCGGGACAGTCCTTCTACGAGCAGTACTTC,CASSPGQSFYEQYF
TRBV15,-,few,TRBJ1-2,TGTGCCACCAGCAGAGATTACACAGCCCTCTATGGCTACACCTTC,CATSRDYTALYGYTF
TRBV12-3/TRBV12-4,TRBD2,many,TRBJ2-7,TGTGCCAGCAGTATCCGGACTAGCGGGAGACGGCTGGAGCAGTACTTC,CASSIRTSGRRLEQYF
TRBV12-3/TRBV12-4,-,-,TRBJ2-1,TGTGCCAGCAGCCTCAGCGTGAGCTCCTACAATGAGCAGTTCTTC,CASSLSVSSYNEQFF
TRBV20-1,TRBD2,-,TRBJ2-7,TGCAGTGCTAGAGACCGTCGAAGGCTAGCGGGAACCTACGAGCAGTACTTC,CSARDRRRLAGTYEQYF
TRBV6-2/TRBV6-3,-,-,TRBJ1-1,TGTGCCAGCAGTGGGGGACCAGGGGACCACCCGAACACTGAAGCTTTCTTT,CASSGGPGDHPNTEAFF
TRBV28,TRBD1,many,TRBJ1-6,TGTGCCACCGACCGGGACAGGAAAGGGCCCCTCCACTTT,CATDRDRKGPLHF
TRBV3-1,-,-,TRBJ1-1,TGTGCCAGCAGCCAAGATCGGGGTTTAAGGACTGAAGCTTTCTTT,CASSQDRGLRTEAFF
TRBV6-2/TRBV6-3,-,-,TRBJ1-4,TGTGCCAGCAGTGAATTGAGAAAACTGTTTTTT,CASSELRKLFF
TRBV7-2,-,-,TRBJ1-1,TGTGCCACCTCCTTGTTTACTGGGACTGAAGCTTTCTTT,CATSLFTGTEAFF
TRBV7-7,TRBD1,-,TRBJ2-6,TGTGCTAGCAGTTCAGGGGGCTCTGGGGCCAACGTCCTGACTTTC,CASSSGGSGANVLTF
TRBV5-6,-,-,TRBJ1-4,TGTGCCAGCAGCTTGGGTGAAAACCTGTTTTTT,CASSLGENLFF
TRBV11-2,TRBD1,-,TRBJ1-6,TGTGCCAGCAGCGTAACCCAGGGGGCGAGCTATAATTCACCCCTCCACTTT,CASSVTQGASYNSPLHF
TRBV2,-,-,TRBJ1-5,TGTGCCAGCAGTCGGAGGCATCAGCCCCAGCATTTT,CASSRRHQPQHF
TRBV5-1,TRBD1,-,TRBJ2-2,TGCGCCAGCAGCTTGCCTCGACAGGGGGCCGGGGAGCTGTTTTTT,CASSLPRQGAGELFF
TRBV20-1,TRBD2,few,TRBJ2-4,TGCAGTGCTGAAGCGGGGTACACAGGTGAAAACATTCAGTACTTC,CSAEAGYTGENIQYF
TRBV11-2,-,-,TRBJ2-7,TGTGCCAGCAGCACACCGACAGGTACCTACGAGCAGTACTTC,CASSTPTGTYEQYF
TRBV5-1,TRBD2,-,TRBJ2-6,TGCGCCAGCAGCCTCCGGGGAGGGCTTACCTCTGGGGCCAACGTCCTGACTTTC,CASSLRGGLTSGANVLTF
TRBV20-1,-,-,TRBJ2-1,TGCAGGGATGGTGCGGTCCCCTACAATGAGCAGTTCTTC,CRDGAVPYNEQFF
TRBV11-2,-,many,TRBJ1-1,TGTGCCAGCACAAACGTGGGACACCTGAACACTGAAGCTTTCTTT,CASTNVGHLNTEAFF
TRBV13,TRBD2,few,TRBJ2-1,TGTGCCAGCAGCTCCGGAGAGGTGGGCGGGAGGAACTACAATGAGCAGTTCTTC,CASSSGEVGGRNYNEQFF
TRBV6-1,-,few,TRBJ1-1,TGTGCCAGCAACCGCATTGGCGCTGAAGCTTTCTTT,CASNRIGAEAFF
TRBV10-3,-,-,TRBJ1-1,TGTGCCATCAGTGACCTCGGAGTAGGCACTGAAGCTTTCTTT,CAISDLGVGTEAFF
TRBV6-2/TRBV6-3,-,-,TRBJ1-1,TGTGCCAGCAGTTACTCGTGGGGGAAGAACACTGAAGCTTTCTTT,CASSYSWGKNTEAFF
TRBV12-3/TRBV12-4,TRBD1,few,TRBJ1-2,TGTGCCAGCAGACCAGGCCCCGCGGGACAGATCTATGGCTACACCTTC,CASRPGPAGQIYGYTF
TRBV12-3/TRBV12-4,TRBD1,-,TRBJ2-4,TGTGCCAGCAGATCACGACCGGGACAGGGGGCTCAAAACATTCAGTACTTC,CASRSRPGQGAQNIQYF